The sequence of this TCR beta chain was determined in a study of T cells in Graves' hyperthyroidism and ophthalmopathy. CDR3 length equals 13 residues. CDR1 and CDR2 (germline): MNHEY, SVGAGI. Findings and caveats of the study: Before onset, ophthalmopathy was predicted by the model a median roughly 6.8 months earlier. Blood also held most thyroid clonotypes expanded beyond 0.001.

In regard to this clonotype: Its specificity is unknown. At one end, the junction sequence differs from germline, possibly due to a read error.

Authors of the study amplified TCR beta CDR3 regions from RNA transcripts. HTBI primers drove first-round RT-PCR of the TCR CDR3. TCRdb processed the multiplex PCR reads anew with MiXCR; each CDR3 protein has one entry. The sample shows 330,000 or so distinct CDR3 sequences, approximately 18% of them seen only once. Ophthalmopathy patients had Clinical Activity Score at least 3, NOSPECS grade at least 4, duration under 3 months. For the diagnoses, clinical symptoms, serum thyroxine and TRAb, thyroid ultrasound and orbital computed tomography were used. Sequenced sample: blood. The TCR comes from a woman between 40 and 55 years old with Graves' ophthalmopathy. This chain links TRBV6-5 with TRBJ1-2; D is ambiguous. The CDR3 DNA is TGTGCCAGCAGTTTCTCGATTTTGGGAGGCTACAGCTTC. It specifies CASSFSILGGYSF.